The 26 T cell receptor beta chains given below trace back to one sample, sequenced in a study of CD8 T cell repertoires and HIV-1 epitope variants. TCRdb's copy holds only in-frame clones and misses some; the assay was immunoSEQ multiplex PCR. The top ten clones hold 40% to 55% of a sample with several thousand clones, roughly 67% of them seen once. Their antigens remain unidentified. Sequencing input: cultured CD8+ T cells derived from PBMCs. Receptors originate from a male donor with HIV.

This clone appeared once. CDR3 loop: CASSEGEGAREKLFF. The CDR3 nucleotides are TGTGCCAGCAGTGAAGGGGAGGGGGCTAGAGAAAAACTGTTTTTT. The chain employs TRBV6-1 and TRBJ1-4; 7 nucleotides agree with TRBD1. Germline values: CDR1 MNHNS, CDR2 SASEGT. The CDR3 is 15 residues long. V trimming: 1 base; J trimming: 8 bases; junction bases outside the gene matches: 7.

The chain recombines TRBV5-6 with TRBJ1-1, with D uncertain. Looked up from germline, CDR1 is SGHDT and CDR2 is YYEEEE. This CDR3 comprises 13 residues. The V and J ends lost 4 bases and 2 bases respectively, with 9 bases between them. CDR3: CASSDPLNTEAFF. The CDR3 DNA reads as TGTGCCAGCAGCGACCCCCTTAACACTGAAGCTTTCTTT.

This sequence joins TRBV4-1 and TRBJ2-3, with D possibly being TRBD1 (6 bases). Germline CDR1 and CDR2: MGHRA and YSYEKL. The CDR3 consists of 14 residues. V lost 0 bases and J lost 6, with 10 bases in between. This chain's CDR3 is CASSQDVGADTQYF. The CDR3 nucleotides are TGCGCCAGCAGCCAAGATGTGGGGGCTGATACGCAGTATTTT.

This rearrangement joins TRBV7-2 to TRBJ1-5; D not resolved. The CDR3 length is 13 residues. The germline V gene has CDR1 SGHTA and CDR2 FQGNSA. Trimming took off 5 bases at V and 6 bases at J, with 11 bases between the two ends. The CDR3 nucleotides are TGTGCCAGCAGCCAAGATCGCGGTCAGCCCCAGCATTTT. It yields the protein CASSQDRGQPQHF.

The chain employs TRBV4-1 and TRBJ2-7; D perhaps matches TRBD1 (6 bases). Trimming shortened V by 0 bases and J by 0 bases, and 12 bases separated the two germline ends. The length of the CDR3 is 16 residues. Germline assignment: CDR1 MGHRA and CDR2 YSYEKL. CDR3 nucleotide sequence: TGCGCCAGCAGCCAAGATCACAGGGAGAACTCCTACGAGCAGTACTTC. This sequence encodes CASSQDHRENSYEQYF.

DNA for the CDR3: TGTGCCAGCAGTGGGGACAGGGGCCGCTCTGGGGCCAACGTCCTGACTTTC. Its protein is CASSGDRGRSGANVLTF. The rearrangement joins TRBV6-1 to TRBJ2-6, with TRBD1 matching 10 bases. The CDR3 is 17 amino acids. Germline assignment: CDR1 MNHNS and CDR2 SASEGT. After removal of 4 bases from V and 0 bases from J, the junction contained 3 bases not matched to a gene.

This clone was observed a handful of times. The genes are TRBV7-9 and TRBJ2-7; D not certain. Per the germline V gene, CDR1 is SEHNR and CDR2 is FQNEAQ (reference sequence). V was clipped by 4 bases and J by 6 bases, with 13 bases between them. The CDR3 covers 13 residues. DNA for the CDR3: TGTGCCAGCAGCTCGGACCCTCAGCCCGAGCAGTACTTC. Translated, it gives CASSSDPQPEQYF.

The V call is TRBV30, the J call TRBJ1-4; a possible D gene is TRBD1 (6 bases). CDR3 length: 15 residues. V was cut by 1 base and J by 8 bases, with 17 bases left in between. Germline-derived CDR1 and CDR2 are GTSNPN and SVGIG (reference sequence). This CDR3 reads CAWSEWQGTWEKLFF. CDR3 sequence (DNA): TGTGCCTGGAGTGAGTGGCAGGGGACTTGGGAAAAACTGTTTTTT.

The chain has TRBV5-6 and TRBJ2-7; the D gene is possibly TRBD1 (5 bases). This CDR3 contains 11 residues. The V end lost 4 bases, the J end lost 6 bases, and 8 bases lay between the germline ends. Germline CDR1 SGHDT, CDR2 YYEEEE. The CDR3 DNA reads as TGTGCCAGCAGCGAGCAGGGCGAGCAGTACTTC. It specifies CASSEQGEQYF.

The CDR3 here is CASSPRGGYTEAFF. The CDR3 DNA follows: TGTGCCAGCAGTCCCAGGGGGGGGTACACTGAAGCTTTCTTT. The chain carries TRBV6-5 and TRBJ1-1; 7 bases are a match to TRBD1. Per the germline V gene, CDR1 is MNHEY and CDR2 is SVGAGI. CDR3 length: 14 residues. Trimming took 5 bases from V and 3 from J; bases not matched to a gene: 6.

By proportion, this clone is medium-sized (0.01 to 0.1%). Its ends do not fully match the called genes, so a read error is possible. This chain uses TRBV5-6 with TRBJ2-7; TRBD2 matches 8 bases. Per the germline V gene, CDR1 is SGHDT and CDR2 is YYEEEE. CDR3 length: 14 amino acids. CDR3 protein: CASSAGLGSSEQYF. The CDR3 nucleotides read TGTGCCAGCAGCGCGGGACTAGGTTCCTCCGAGCAGTACTTC.

The rearrangement uses TRBV5-6 and TRBJ2-5; 9 bases match TRBD2. J was trimmed by 3 bases and V by 4 bases; bases with no gene match: 4. Germline CDR1 is SGHDT and CDR2 is YYEEEE. The CDR3 extends over 14 amino acids. The CDR3 sequence: CASSGLAREETQYF. The DNA for the CDR3 is TGTGCCAGCAGCGGACTAGCGAGGGAAGAGACCCAGTACTTC.

This clone was observed a handful of times. The chain joins TRBV6-5 to TRBJ1-6; D remains ambiguous. The V gene lost 4 bases and the J gene lost 7 bases, with 5 bases spanning the gap. The CDR3 has 12 residues. The germline gives CDR1 MNHEY, CDR2 SVGAGI. CDR3 residues: CASSSMNSPLHF. The DNA for the CDR3 is TGTGCCAGCAGTTCGATGAATTCACCCCTCCACTTT.

This clone was seen a handful of times. The CDR3 is CASIAAGTGVQETQYF. The CDR3 DNA follows: TGTGCCAGCATCGCAGCCGGGACTGGGGTACAAGAGACCCAGTACTTC. The chain joins TRBV7-9 to TRBJ2-5, with D perhaps TRBD2 (6 bases). V shed 7 bases and J shed 2 bases, with 20 bases lying between them. The length of the CDR3 is 16 residues. Germline-derived CDR1 and CDR2 are SEHNR and FQNEAQ (reference sequence).

The CDR3 spells CASSPPVGQPNTEAFF. CDR3 in DNA: TGTGCCAGCAGCCCCCCGGTAGGGCAGCCGAACACTGAAGCTTTCTTT. The V call is TRBV7-9, the J call TRBJ1-1; D not resolved. This CDR3 spans 16 amino acids. V was trimmed by 5 bases and J by 1 base, leaving 17 bases between them. Germline-derived CDR1 and CDR2 are SEHNR and FQNEAQ (reference sequence). Variable domain in full (rest from reference TRBV7-9 and TRBJ1-1): DTGVSQNPRHKITKRGQNVTFRCDPISEHNRLYWYRQTLGQGPEFLTYFQNEAQLEKSRLLSDRFSAERPKGSFSTLEIQRTEQGDSAMYLCASSPPVGQPNTEAFFGQGTRLTVV.

This clone has a handful of counts. The chain combines TRBV28 with TRBJ1-5; no reliable D call. Germline CDR1 and CDR2: MDHEN and SYDVKM. This CDR3 region has 15 residues. The V and J ends lost 6 bases and 4 bases respectively, with 16 bases between them. The CDR3 DNA reads as TGTGCCAGCAGCCCCGTCGGGGAGACAAATCAGCCCCAGCATTTT. This gives the protein CASSPVGETNQPQHF. Together with reference TRBV28 and TRBJ1-5, the CDR3 gives the full variable domain: DVKVTQSSRYLVKRTGEKVFLECVQDMDHENMFWYRQDPGLGLRLIYFSYDVKMKEKGDIPEGYSVSREKKERFSLILESASTNQTSMYLCASSPVGETNQPQHFGDGTRLSIL.

J is TRBJ2-5 and V is TRBV30; 13 bases fit TRBD2. This CDR3 spans 15 amino acids. Germline CDR1 GTSNPN, CDR2 SVGIG (reference sequence). With 2 bases clipped from V and 3 bases from J, the junction kept 3 bases outside the gene matches. The chain's CDR3 is CAWSQLAGGEETQYF. In DNA form, the CDR3 reads TGTGCCTGGAGTCAACTAGCGGGGGGGGAAGAGACCCAGTACTTC.

The J gene is TRBJ2-1, the V gene TRBV5-1, with D possibly matching TRBD1 (6 bases). Germline V CDR1 and CDR2: SGHRS, YFSETQ. The V end lost 3 bases, the J end lost 6 bases, and 10 bases lay between the germline ends. The CDR3 totals 13 residues. The CDR3 DNA reads as TGCGCCAGCAGCTATGACAGGTTCAATGAGCAGTTCTTC. Protein product: CASSYDRFNEQFF.

The chain couples TRBV28 to TRBJ2-7; tentatively, D is TRBD2 (6 bases). Germline V gives CDR1 MDHEN, CDR2 SYDVKM. This CDR3 comprises 13 residues. With 5 bases removed from V and 2 bases from J, the gap between germline ends came to 10 bases. CDR3 coding DNA: TGTGCCAGCAGTCCCTGGGGGGCCTACGAGCAGTACTTC. As protein: CASSPWGAYEQYF.

This clone was seen only once. The chain employs TRBV11-2 and TRBJ1-4; a weak D match, TRBD1 (5 bases). The V and J ends lost 1 base and 11 bases respectively, with 17 bases between them. The CDR3 sequence is 15 residues long. CDR1 is SGHAT, CDR2 FQNNGV, per germline. The DNA for the CDR3 is TGTGCCAGCAGCTTAGTTGGGGGGAAGTTGGAGAAACTGTTTTTT. This encodes CASSLVGGKLEKLFF.

This chain connects TRBV9 to TRBJ1-1; TRBD1 aligns across 7 bases. V shed 4 bases and J 4 bases; nucleotides not matched to a gene: 10. The CDR3 loop spans 15 amino acids. Germline CDR1 SGDLS, CDR2 YYNGEE. CDR3 amino acids: CASSPRVAGGTEAFF. The CDR3 DNA is TGTGCCAGCAGCCCCCGTGTGGCAGGGGGCACTGAAGCTTTCTTT.

The genes are TRBV28 and TRBJ2-1; 11 positions match TRBD1. V lost 5 bases to trimming and J lost 6 bases; unmatched junction nucleotides: 6. The germline V gene encodes CDR1 MDHEN and CDR2 SYDVKM. The CDR3 is 15 amino acids. The CDR3 spells CASSPPGTGGNEQFF. The CDR3 coding sequence is TGTGCCAGCAGTCCCCCCGGGACAGGGGGCAATGAGCAGTTCTTC.

The table lists this clone with a few counts. The chain has TRBV9 and TRBJ2-3; D perhaps matches TRBD1 (5 bases). Germline V gene sequence: CDR1 SGDLS, CDR2 YYNGEE. V was shortened by 3 bases and J by 6 bases, with 8 bases between the two germline ends. The CDR3 has 12 amino acids. In nucleotides, the CDR3 is TGTGCCAGCAGCGCTTCAGGGGATACGCAGTATTTT. Its protein product is CASSASGDTQYF. Drawing the rest from reference TRBV9 and TRBJ2-3, the complete variable domain is DSGVTQTPKHLITATGQRVTLRCSPRSGDLSVYWYQQSLDQGLQFLIQYYNGEERAKGNILERFSAQQFPDLHSELNLSSLELGDSALYFCASSASGDTQYFGPGTRLTVL.

The chain has TRBV19 and TRBJ2-1; 13 nucleotides match TRBD2. The junction had 7 bases not matched to a gene; V was cut back by 8 bases and J by 9 bases. The CDR3 spans 14 residues. The germline CDR1 and CDR2 sequences are LNHDA and SQIVND (reference sequence). The CDR3 DNA reads TGTGCCAGTTCCGGGACTAGCGGGATTGGTGAGCAGTTCTTC. Its protein product is CASSGTSGIGEQFF. Full variable domain (remainder filled in from reference TRBV19 and TRBJ2-1): DGGITQSPKYLFRKEGQNVTLSCEQNLNHDAMYWYRQDPGQGLRLIYYSQIVNDFQKGDIAEGYSVSREKKESFPLTVTSAQKNPTAFYLCASSGTSGIGEQFFGPGTRLTVL.

The chain links TRBV5-6 to TRBJ2-5, with 10 bases lining up with TRBD2. The CDR3 consists of 14 residues. V lost 4 bases, J lost 4 bases, and 4 bases stayed unmatched. Germline CDR1 reads SGHDT; CDR2 reads YYEEEE. The CDR3, as DNA: TGTGCCAGCAGCGAGAGCGGGGGGGCAGAGACCCAGTACTTC. Protein product: CASSESGGAETQYF.

This rearrangement joins TRBV5-6 to TRBJ2-1; 8 nucleotides align to TRBD1. CDR1 and CDR2 from the germline V gene are SGHDT and YYEEEE. CDR3 size: 15 residues. J gave up 8 bases and V 4 bases, and 11 bases lay outside the gene matches. The CDR3 reads CASSKQGAAPYEQFF. CDR3 DNA sequence: TGTGCCAGCAGCAAGCAGGGGGCAGCCCCGTATGAGCAGTTCTTC. Based on the CDR3 plus reference TRBV5-6 and TRBJ2-1, the full variable domain is DAGVTQSPTHLIKTRGQQVTLRCSPKSGHDTVSWYQQALGQGPQFIFQYYEEEERQRGNFPDRFSGHQFPNYSSELNVNALLLGDSALYLCASSKQGAAPYEQFFGPGTRLTVL.